This TCR beta chain was recovered during a study of T cells expressing NK-cell markers. Study-level information: TCR beta repertoires came from sorted CD3+CD56+NKG2C+, CD3+CD56+NKG2C- and CD3+CD56-NKG2C+ T cells. Out of eight donors sequenced, seven tested HCMV-seropositive and the remaining one seronegative.

Germline V gives CDR1 MNHNS, CDR2 SASEGT. This CDR3 is built from 15 residues. Study-level points and caveats: Several of the donors also had these clonotypes leading their CD3+CD56-NKG2C+ fraction.

TCR beta cDNA was made by 5'RACE template switching with UMIs. TCRdb re-called the 5' RACE reads and gives one entry per CDR3 protein, without DNA. This sample's clone table lists some 600,000 distinct CDR3 sequences. Comment on this clonotype: The antigen is unknown.

This receptor was identified in a man aged 18-30 years in good health. The sample comprised blood T cells: a sorted CD56 or NKG2C T cell subset, CD4+ or CD8+ T cells, or bulk PBMC T cells (not recorded which). The rearrangement joins TRBV6-1 to TRBJ2-2; as DNA is missing, the TRBD1 call by TCRdb cannot be tested. CDR3 in amino acids: CATSQAGGNTGELFF.